Below, 16 T cell receptor beta chains from the same sample are listed, as sequenced in a study of blood T cells in healthy people across ages. A second PCR of 7 to 11 cycles used a sample-barcoded 5' primer and a J-beta primer mix. TCRdb used MiXCR to reprocess the 5' RACE reads, holding one entry per CDR3 protein. Of some 1.7 million distinct CDR3 sequences in the sample, 28% are singletons; the top ten hold 7% to 9%. Sequencing was done on a sample of blood. The source of these receptors is a woman aged 25 to 45 in good health.

This clonotype has only a few counts. This rearrangement joins TRBV7-3 to TRBJ2-3, with a possible D match to TRBD1 (5 bases). The V end was cut by 5 bases, the J end by 1 base, with 10 bases between. The length of the CDR3 is 14 residues. CDR1 is SGHTA, CDR2 FQGTGA, per germline. DNA of the CDR3: TGTGCCAGCAGCGCGTGGGGCGGCACAGATACGCAGTATTTT. Protein product: CASSAWGGTDTQYF.

Written as DNA, the CDR3 is TGTGCCAGCAGCTTTGTACGCTCCAGCTCTGGGGCCAACGTCCTGACTTTC. Amino acids: CASSFVRSSSGANVLTF. The chain has TRBV7-9 and TRBJ2-6; D unresolved. The CDR3 is 17 amino acids. The V and J ends lost 3 bases and 0 bases respectively, with 12 bases between them. Germline V gene sequence: CDR1 SEHNR, CDR2 FQNEAQ (reference sequence).

This rearrangement joins TRBV3-1 to TRBJ2-3; the D gene is possibly TRBD2 (5 bases). The CDR3 has 14 amino acids. Looked up from germline, CDR1 is LGHDT and CDR2 is YNNKEL (reference sequence). The V gene lost 3 bases and the J gene lost 11 bases, with 18 bases spanning the gap. CDR3: CASSHSTGLYEQYF. In nucleotides, the CDR3 is TGTGCCAGCAGCCATTCTACCGGACTCTACGAGCAGTATTTT.

This clonotype was observed a handful of times. DNA for the CDR3: TGCGCCAGCAGCTTGGCGGTACCCCAAGAGACCCAGTACTTC. It encodes CASSLAVPQETQYF. V and J are TRBV5-1 and TRBJ2-5, with D unclear. The CDR3 runs to 14 residues. V was clipped by 0 bases and J by 1 base, with 7 bases between them. Germline CDR1 SGHRS, CDR2 YFSETQ.

This clonotype came up many times. The chain combines TRBV27 with TRBJ2-7; D remains ambiguous. V was cut by 0 bases and J by 6 bases, with 12 bases left in between. This CDR3 has 14 residues. Per germline, CDR1 MNHEY and CDR2 SMNVEV (reference sequence). The CDR3 region is CASSLSGVMGEQYF. DNA of the CDR3: TGTGCCAGCAGTTTATCGGGTGTTATGGGCGAGCAGTACTTC.

The chain combines TRBV6-5 with TRBJ2-7; possibly TRBD1 or TRBD2 for D (6 bases each). Germline-derived CDR1 and CDR2 are MNHEY and SVGAGI. The CDR3 length is 12 residues. Trimming stripped 7 bases from V and 7 bases from J, with 14 bases between. Here the CDR3 DNA reads TGTGCCAGCACCGGGGGCCCTCGTGAGCAGTACTTC. Protein product: CASTGGPREQYF.

The J gene is TRBJ2-1, the V gene TRBV2; D gene ambiguous. The CDR3 sequence is 15 residues long. Trimming left V 2 bases short and J 9 bases short, with 17 bases between. From germline, CDR1 is SNHLY and CDR2 FYNNEI. CDR3 DNA: TGTGCCAGCAGTGAATGGGTAGGGCGATGGGGTGAGCAGTTCTTC. Amino acids: CASSEWVGRWGEQFF.

The sample holds a few counts of this clonotype. This chain joins TRBV29-1 and TRBJ2-5; D possibly corresponds to TRBD2 (6 bases). Matching the DNA end better, TRBJ2-7 makes the J call doubtful. This CDR3 has 13 amino acids. Looked up from germline, CDR1 is SQVTM and CDR2 is ANQGSEA. DNA for the CDR3: TGCAGCGTGGGAGGTGGGGCGGCCAACGAGCAGTACTTC. Translation gives CSVGGGAANEQYF.

The chain joins TRBV7-2 to TRBJ2-3; TRBD2 might be the D (5 bases). Per the germline V gene, CDR1 is SGHTA and CDR2 is FQGNSA. The V gene lost 5 bases and the J gene lost 2 bases, with 14 bases spanning the gap. This CDR3 region has 15 residues. The CDR3 DNA sequence: TGTGCCAGCAGCACTCAGTACGGACTCACAGATACGCAGTATTTT. Translation: CASSTQYGLTDTQYF.

As to this clonotype: A read error may account for a junction end that differs from germline. The chain couples TRBV6-1 to TRBJ2-1; D unresolved. This CDR3 region has 15 residues. The germline V gene encodes CDR1 MNHNS and CDR2 SASEGT. This chain's CDR3 is CASSEYKSSYIEQFF. The CDR3 DNA reads as TGTGCCAGCAGTGAATATAAGAGCTCCTACATTGAGCAGTTCTTC.

This rearrangement joins TRBV20-1 to TRBJ2-1; 10 bases are shared with TRBD2. J was trimmed by 10 bases and V by 0 bases; bases with no gene match: 9. The CDR3 runs to 15 residues. From germline, CDR1 is DFQATT and CDR2 SNEGSKA (reference sequence). Written as DNA, the CDR3 is TGCAGTGCTAGAGATTTCACTAGCGGGAAGGGGGAGCAGTTCTTC. This codes for CSARDFTSGKGEQFF.

This clonotype was found a few times. The rearrangement uses TRBV20-1 and TRBJ1-6, with D tentatively TRBD1 (6 bases). The CDR3 is made up of 13 amino acids. Germline values: CDR1 DFQATT, CDR2 SNEGSKA (reference sequence). Trimming stripped 3 bases from V and 7 bases from J, with 10 bases between. The CDR3 is CSASAGANSPLHF. The CDR3 DNA reads as TGCAGTGCTAGCGCGGGGGCCAATTCACCCCTCCACTTT.

This clonotype was counted between two and nine times. The V and J genes are TRBV19 and TRBJ1-3, with no clear D. V shed 5 bases and J shed 0 bases, with 11 bases lying between them. This CDR3 has 15 amino acids. CDR1 and CDR2 from the germline V gene are LNHDA and SQIVND (reference sequence). The DNA of the CDR3 is TGTGCCAGTAGTCCAAGGGCTTACTCTGGAAACACCATATATTTT. It encodes CASSPRAYSGNTIYF.

The chain links TRBV12-5 to TRBJ1-1; D gene ambiguous. This CDR3 comprises 13 residues. Trimming removed 1 base from V and 2 bases from J, with 5 bases in between. Germline V gene sequence: CDR1 LGHNT, CDR2 FRNRAP. The CDR3 DNA reads as TGTGCTAGTGGTTTGGACCTAAACACTGAAGCTTTCTTT. Its translation: CASGLDLNTEAFF.

V and J are TRBV7-2 and TRBJ2-7; weak D call: TRBD1 (5 bases). The CDR3 covers 15 residues. The germline V and J ends were trimmed by 5 bases and 2 bases, with 16 bases remaining between them. Germline V gives CDR1 SGHTA, CDR2 FQGNSA. The CDR3 sequence is CASSPPGYNTYEQYF. CDR3 nucleotides: TGTGCCAGCAGCCCTCCAGGGTATAACACCTACGAGCAGTACTTC.

The chain couples TRBV29-1 to TRBJ2-1, with a weak D call TRBD2 (6 bases). The V end was cut by 4 bases, the J end by 5 bases, with 6 bases between. This CDR3 is built from 11 residues. Per the germline V gene, CDR1 is SQVTM and CDR2 is ANQGSEA. CDR3 bases: TGCAGCGTTGTAGCGGACAATGAGCAGTTCTTC. This codes for CSVVADNEQFF.